This T cell receptor (beta chain) comes out of a study of T cell repertoires in cytomegalovirus infection. Study-level information: Public signatures in TCR beta pointed to CMV infection and matching HLA type.

The sample holds many counts of this clonotype. Its matching antigen is unknown. From germline, CDR1 is SGHTA and CDR2 FQGNSA. Trimming at V came to 5 bases and at J to 12 bases, leaving 0 bases not matched to a gene. The CDR3 has 12 amino acids. TCRdb reprocessed the reads via MiXCR and lists one record per CDR3 protein. The sample lists roughly 500,000 distinct CDR3 sequences, 11% occurring once. Study-wide results and limits: Clonotype analysis showed dominance of the ex vivo response by HLA-C-restricted CMV-specific TCR beta clonotypes. Cumulated frequencies of public TCR beta families served to identify carriers of CMV plus the relevant HLA.

The receptor was isolated from a human donor in good health (CMV status not recorded). Some clones in this sample may be carry-over from other donors' samples. Sequenced input: PBMCs. V usage is TRBV7-2 and J usage is TRBJ2-1, with TRBD2 identical over 14 bases. The CDR3 here is CASSGTSGGQFF. For the CDR3, the DNA is TGTGCCAGCAGCGGGACTAGCGGGGGGCAGTTCTTC.